This TCR beta chain was sequenced during a study of blood T cells in healthy people across ages. Through a sample-barcoded 5' primer and a J-beta primer mix, a second PCR was run for roughly 6 to 11 cycles. Every single cDNA molecule received a tag from a template-switch adaptor with 12 random nucleotides. TCRdb reanalysed the 5' RACE reads using MiXCR and keeps one entry per CDR3 protein. The data contain more than 1.4 million distinct CDR3 sequences, approximately 38% of them singletons. This CDR3 has 15 residues. The germline CDR1 and CDR2 sequences are SQVTM and ANQGSEA. V lost 4 bases and J 0 bases, leaving 12 bases between the germline ends.

The rearrangement joins TRBV29-1 to TRBJ2-2; tentatively, D is TRBD1 (5 bases). The sequence came from a woman younger than 30 in good health. Input material: blood. CDR3: CSVGSGNANTGELFF. The CDR3 DNA reads TGCAGCGTTGGCTCAGGGAACGCGAACACCGGGGAGCTGTTTTTT.